Listed below are T cell receptor beta chains from one sample, sequenced in a study of blood T cell repertoires in COVID-19. Assay: immunoSEQ multiplex PCR; the TCRdb copy retains only in-frame clones and omits some. This table has 250,000 to 350,000 clones, around 90% appearing once. The sequenced material came from peripheral blood. These receptors all come from a young man with active or convalescent COVID-19. The CDR3 runs from the conserved cysteine through the conserved F or W. Each record gives: CDR3 protein, CDR3 DNA, clone size, V gene, D gene, J gene. A D gene is named only where the DNA matches it firmly. Clone size is not always given. Where it is, it says once, few, many or a class for expanded clones.

CDR3: CASREGQSGNTIYF
DNA: TGTGCCAGCAGAGAGGGACAAAGTGGAAACACCATATATTTT
size: once
V: TRBV28
D: -
J: TRBJ1-3

CDR3: CASSYASSSGNTIYF
DNA: TGTGCCAGCAGCTATGCGAGTAGCTCTGGAAACACCATATATTTT
size: -
V: TRBV5-6
D: -
J: TRBJ1-3

CDR3: CASSINHRPGAGNTIYF
DNA: TGTGCCAGCAGCATAAATCACAGGCCTGGTGCTGGAAACACCATATATTTT
size: -
V: TRBV9
D: -
J: TRBJ1-3

CDR3: CASAQGSNQPQHF
DNA: TGTGCCAGCGCACAGGGAAGCAATCAGCCCCAGCATTTT
size: once
V: TRBV6-4
D: -
J: TRBJ1-5

CDR3: CASSHPASGRAGEQYF
DNA: TGTGCCAGCAGCCACCCCGCTAGCGGGAGGGCCGGCGAGCAGTACTTC
size: -
V: TRBV11-2
D: TRBD2
J: TRBJ2-7

CDR3: CASSHGGVYGYTF
DNA: TGTGCCAGCAGTCACGGAGGAGTTTATGGCTACACCTTC
size: once
V: TRBV25-1
D: -
J: TRBJ1-2

CDR3: CASSLPLAGGTGELFF
DNA: TGTGCCAGCAGCCTCCCACTAGCTGGGGGAACCGGGGAGCTGTTTTTT
size: -
V: TRBV11-2
D: -
J: TRBJ2-2

CDR3: CASSFGYGLAGETQYF
DNA: TGTGCCAGCAGCTTCGGTTATGGACTAGCGGGAGAGACCCAGTACTTC
size: -
V: TRBV5-6
D: TRBD2
J: TRBJ2-5

CDR3: CASSGRPGLARAQYF
DNA: TGTGCCAGCAGCGGGAGGCCGGGACTAGCCAGGGCGCAGTATTTT
size: -
V: TRBV9
D: TRBD2
J: TRBJ2-3

CDR3: CASSAGTEGWIETQYF
DNA: TGTGCCAGTAGTGCCGGGACAGAGGGGTGGATTGAGACCCAGTACTTC
size: -
V: TRBV19
D: TRBD1
J: TRBJ2-5

CDR3: CASSRGRGFNHEQYF
DNA: TGTGCCAGCAGTAGGGGAAGGGGATTTAACCACGAGCAGTACTTC
size: -
V: TRBV28
D: -
J: TRBJ2-7

CDR3: CATSTKTGPKNIQYF
DNA: TGTGCCACCAGCACAAAGACAGGGCCCAAAAACATTCAGTACTTC
size: once
V: TRBV15
D: TRBD1
J: TRBJ2-4

CDR3: CASSKLTGVGNTIYF
DNA: TGTGCCAGCAGCAAACTGACAGGGGTCGGAAACACCATATATTTT
size: -
V: TRBV11-2
D: TRBD1
J: TRBJ1-3

CDR3: CASSSGTGDNYGYTF
DNA: TGCGCCAGCAGCTCCGGGACAGGGGACAACTATGGCTACACCTTC
size: -
V: TRBV5-1
D: TRBD1
J: TRBJ1-2

CDR3: CASSSSGSSYNEQFF
DNA: TGTGCCAGCAGCTCTAGCGGGAGCTCCTACAATGAGCAGTTCTTC
size: -
V: TRBV5-4
D: TRBD2
J: TRBJ2-1

CDR3: CASSTGTGGAGEKLFF
DNA: TGCGCCAGCAGCACTGGGACAGGGGGCGCGGGGGAAAAACTGTTTTTT
size: -
V: TRBV5-1
D: TRBD1
J: TRBJ1-4

CDR3: CASSMGRGPGQETQYF
DNA: TGTGCCAGTAGTATGGGCAGGGGGCCGGGGCAAGAGACCCAGTACTTC
size: -
V: TRBV19
D: TRBD1
J: TRBJ2-5

CDR3: CASSFLAGGLETQYF
DNA: TGCGCCAGCAGCTTTCTAGCGGGAGGATTGGAGACCCAGTACTTC
size: once
V: TRBV5-1
D: TRBD2
J: TRBJ2-5

CDR3: CASRGTLANEQFF
DNA: TGTGCCAGCAGGGGCACGTTGGCCAATGAGCAGTTCTTC
size: -
V: TRBV27
D: -
J: TRBJ2-1

CDR3: CASSYRGGAWTEAFF
DNA: TGTGCCAGCAGTTACCGAGGGGGCGCGTGGACTGAAGCTTTCTTT
size: -
V: TRBV6-5
D: TRBD1
J: TRBJ1-1

CDR3: CASSSGQGNEQFF
DNA: TGTGCCAGCAGCTCCGGACAGGGGAATGAGCAGTTCTTC
size: -
V: TRBV5-4
D: TRBD1
J: TRBJ2-1

CDR3: CASSDPGVNTEAFF
DNA: TGCGCCAGCAGTGATCCGGGAGTGAACACTGAAGCTTTCTTT
size: -
V: TRBV10-2
D: -
J: TRBJ1-1

CDR3: CASSQEWAGLDTEAFF
DNA: TGCGCCAGCAGCCAAGAATGGGCGGGGCTGGACACTGAAGCTTTCTTT
size: -
V: TRBV4-1
D: -
J: TRBJ1-1

CDR3: CASRLTSGRGSDTQYF
DNA: TGTGCCAGCAGGCTGACTAGCGGGAGAGGATCGGATACGCAGTATTTT
size: -
V: TRBV11-2
D: TRBD2
J: TRBJ2-3

CDR3: CASSLVAPPQETQYF
DNA: TGTGCCAGCAGCTTAGTAGCGCCACCCCAAGAGACCCAGTACTTC
size: -
V: TRBV7-8
D: -
J: TRBJ2-5

CDR3: CASSPWTGSNQPQHF
DNA: TGTGCCAGCAGCCCCTGGACAGGGAGCAATCAGCCCCAGCATTTT
size: -
V: TRBV7-9
D: TRBD1
J: TRBJ1-5

CDR3: CASSPLGGIGGEAFF
DNA: TGCGCCAGCAGCCCCCTGGGAGGGATTGGGGGTGAAGCTTTCTTT
size: -
V: TRBV5-1
D: -
J: TRBJ1-1

CDR3: CASSTRLGSYNEQFF
DNA: TGTGCCAGCAGCACCAGGTTAGGGAGTTACAATGAGCAGTTCTTC
size: -
V: TRBV7-9
D: -
J: TRBJ2-1